This TCR beta chain came from a study of control samples from healthy donors and cancer patients. Trimming stripped 3 bases from V and 4 bases from J, with 6 bases between. The CDR3 has 11 residues. Germline V gene data show CDR1 as SQVTM and CDR2 as ANQGSEA. Generated by immunoSEQ multiplex PCR, the TCRdb table keeps only in-frame clones and is missing some. This table holds around 120,000 clones, more than 75% found once. Sequenced input: blood. The chain links TRBV29-1 to TRBJ1-1; D ambiguous. The receptor's source is a woman in her seventies in good health. Here the CDR3 DNA reads TGCAGCGTTGAGGGCGGCACTGAAGCTTTCTTT. It specifies CSVEGGTEAFF.